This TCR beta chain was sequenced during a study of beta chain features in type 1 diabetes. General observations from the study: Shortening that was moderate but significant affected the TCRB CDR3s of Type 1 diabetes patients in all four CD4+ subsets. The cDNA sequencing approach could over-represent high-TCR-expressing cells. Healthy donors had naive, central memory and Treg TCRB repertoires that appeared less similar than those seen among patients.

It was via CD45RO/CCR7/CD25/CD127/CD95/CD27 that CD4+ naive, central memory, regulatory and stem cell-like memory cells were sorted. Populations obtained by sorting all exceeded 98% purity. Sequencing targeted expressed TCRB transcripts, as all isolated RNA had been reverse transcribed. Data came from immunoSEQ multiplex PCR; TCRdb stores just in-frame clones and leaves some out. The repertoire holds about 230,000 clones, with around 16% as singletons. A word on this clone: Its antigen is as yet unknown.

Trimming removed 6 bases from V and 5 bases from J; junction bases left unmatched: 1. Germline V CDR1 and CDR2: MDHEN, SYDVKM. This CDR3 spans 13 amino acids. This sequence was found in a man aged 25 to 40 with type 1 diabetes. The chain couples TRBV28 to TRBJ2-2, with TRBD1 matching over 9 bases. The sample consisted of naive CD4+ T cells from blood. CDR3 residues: CASRGQGTGELFF. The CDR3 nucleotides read TGTGCCAGCAGGGGACAGGGTACCGGGGAGCTGTTTTTT.